This TCR beta chain was sequenced in a study of shared clonotypes between healthy human individuals. The CDR3 runs 15 residues. The V end was cut by 3 bases, the J end by 0 bases, with 12 bases between. The germline V gene has CDR1 GTSNPN and CDR2 SVGIG (reference sequence). This clone was seen a few times. Sequencing was performed with immunoSEQ multiplex PCR; in TCRdb, only in-frame clones are kept and a portion is missing. Here the sample spans approximately 2.3 million clones, 85% to 95% being singletons. V gene TRBV30 combines with J gene TRBJ1-5; no clear D. The TCR comes from a man aged 18 to 29 in good health. Some clones in this sample may be carry-over from other donors' samples. The specimen sequenced was naive CD4+ T cells from PBMCs. Subset: CD45RA+ positively selected. This CDR3 is CAWSGMAYSNQPQHF. The CDR3 DNA reads as TGTGCCTGGAGCGGCATGGCTTATAGCAATCAGCCCCAGCATTTT.